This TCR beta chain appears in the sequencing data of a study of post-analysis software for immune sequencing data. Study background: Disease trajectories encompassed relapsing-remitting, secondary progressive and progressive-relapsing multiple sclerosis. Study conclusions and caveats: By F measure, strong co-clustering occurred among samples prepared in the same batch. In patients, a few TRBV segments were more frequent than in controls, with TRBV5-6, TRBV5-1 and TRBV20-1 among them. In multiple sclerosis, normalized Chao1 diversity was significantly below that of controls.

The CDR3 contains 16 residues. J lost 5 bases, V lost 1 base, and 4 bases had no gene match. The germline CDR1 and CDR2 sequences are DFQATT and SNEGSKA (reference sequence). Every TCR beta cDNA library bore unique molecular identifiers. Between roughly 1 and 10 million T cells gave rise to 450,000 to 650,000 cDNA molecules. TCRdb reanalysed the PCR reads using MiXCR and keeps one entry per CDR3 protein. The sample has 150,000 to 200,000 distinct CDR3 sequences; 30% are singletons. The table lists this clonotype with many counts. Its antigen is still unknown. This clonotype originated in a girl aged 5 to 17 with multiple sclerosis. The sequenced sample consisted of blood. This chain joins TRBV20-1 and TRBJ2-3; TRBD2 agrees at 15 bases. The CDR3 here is CSARAGLAGGVDTQYF. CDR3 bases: TGCAGTGCTAGAGCCGGACTAGCGGGAGGGGTAGATACGCAGTATTTT.